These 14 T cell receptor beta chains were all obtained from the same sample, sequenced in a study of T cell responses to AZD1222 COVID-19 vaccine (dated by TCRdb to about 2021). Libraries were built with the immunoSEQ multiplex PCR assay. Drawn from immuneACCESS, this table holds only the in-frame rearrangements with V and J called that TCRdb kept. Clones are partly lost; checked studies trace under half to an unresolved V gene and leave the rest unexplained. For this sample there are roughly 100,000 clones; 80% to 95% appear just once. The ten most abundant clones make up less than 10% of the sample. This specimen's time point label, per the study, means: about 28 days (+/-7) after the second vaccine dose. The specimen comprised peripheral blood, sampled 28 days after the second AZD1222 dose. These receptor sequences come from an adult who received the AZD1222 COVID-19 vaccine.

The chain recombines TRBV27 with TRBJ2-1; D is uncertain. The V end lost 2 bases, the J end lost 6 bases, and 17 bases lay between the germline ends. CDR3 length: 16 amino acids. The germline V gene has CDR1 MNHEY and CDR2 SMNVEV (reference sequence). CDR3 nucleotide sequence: TGTGCCAGCAGTTTAAGAGGTAGCCCCACCCTCAATGAGCAGTTCTTC. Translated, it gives CASSLRGSPTLNEQFF.

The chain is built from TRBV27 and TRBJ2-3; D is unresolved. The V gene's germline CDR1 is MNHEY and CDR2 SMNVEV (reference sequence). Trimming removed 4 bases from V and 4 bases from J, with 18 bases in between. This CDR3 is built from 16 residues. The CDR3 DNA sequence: TGTGCCAGCAGTTCCTTTAACTCCATTGGGGCAGATACGCAGTATTTT. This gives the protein CASSSFNSIGADTQYF.

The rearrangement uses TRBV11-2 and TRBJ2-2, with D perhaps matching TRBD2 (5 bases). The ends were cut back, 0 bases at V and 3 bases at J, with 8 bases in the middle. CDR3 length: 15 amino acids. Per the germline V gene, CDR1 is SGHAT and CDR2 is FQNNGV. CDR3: CASSLERGDTGELFF. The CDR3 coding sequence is TGTGCCAGCAGCTTAGAACGGGGAGACACCGGGGAGCTGTTTTTT.

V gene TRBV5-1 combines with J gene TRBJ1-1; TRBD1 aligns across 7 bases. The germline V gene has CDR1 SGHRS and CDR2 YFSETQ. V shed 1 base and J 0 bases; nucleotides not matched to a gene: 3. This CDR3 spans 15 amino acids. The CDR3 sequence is CASSLHTGVNTEAFF. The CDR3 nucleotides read TGCGCCAGCAGCTTGCACACAGGGGTGAACACTGAAGCTTTCTTT. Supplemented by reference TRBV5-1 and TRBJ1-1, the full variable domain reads KAGVTQTPRYLIKTRGQQVTLSCSPISGHRSVSWYQQTPGQGLQFLFEYFSETQRNKGNFPGRFSGRQFSNSRSEMNVSTLELGDSALYLCASSLHTGVNTEAFFGQGTRLTVV.

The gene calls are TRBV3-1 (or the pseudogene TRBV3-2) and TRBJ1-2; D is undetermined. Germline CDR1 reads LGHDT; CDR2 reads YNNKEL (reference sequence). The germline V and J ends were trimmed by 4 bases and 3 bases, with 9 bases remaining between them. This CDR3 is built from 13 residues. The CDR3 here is CASSPGYHYGYTF. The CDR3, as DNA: TGTGCCAGCAGCCCGGGGTATCACTATGGCTACACCTTC.

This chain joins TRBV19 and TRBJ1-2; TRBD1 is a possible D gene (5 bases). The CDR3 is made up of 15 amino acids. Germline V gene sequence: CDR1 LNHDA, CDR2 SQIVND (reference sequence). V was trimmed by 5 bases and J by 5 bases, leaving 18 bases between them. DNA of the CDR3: TGTGCCAGTAGTCGGACCAGGGATAAGGGGTATGGCTACACCTTC. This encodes CASSRTRDKGYGYTF.

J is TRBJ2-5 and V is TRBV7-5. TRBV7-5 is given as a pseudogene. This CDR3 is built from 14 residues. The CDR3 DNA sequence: TGTGTCAGAACGGGGCGCCCCTACCAAGAGACCCAGTACTTC. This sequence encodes CVRTGRPYQETQYF.

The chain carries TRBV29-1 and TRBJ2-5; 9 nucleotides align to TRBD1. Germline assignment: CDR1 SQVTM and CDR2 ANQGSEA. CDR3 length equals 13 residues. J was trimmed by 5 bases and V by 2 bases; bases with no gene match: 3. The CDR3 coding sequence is TGCAGCGTTGAATGGGACAGGGTGGAGACCCAGTACTTC. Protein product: CSVEWDRVETQYF.

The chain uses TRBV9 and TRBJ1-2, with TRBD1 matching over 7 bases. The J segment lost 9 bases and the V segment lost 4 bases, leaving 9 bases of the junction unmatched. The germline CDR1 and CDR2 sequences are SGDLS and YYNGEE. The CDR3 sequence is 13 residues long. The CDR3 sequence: CASSTRQGASYTF. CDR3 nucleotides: TGTGCCAGCAGCACCCGACAGGGCGCAAGCTACACCTTC.

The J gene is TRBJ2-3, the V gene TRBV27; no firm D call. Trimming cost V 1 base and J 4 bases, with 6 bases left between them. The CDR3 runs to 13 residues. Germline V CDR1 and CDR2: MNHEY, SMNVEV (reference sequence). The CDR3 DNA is TGTGCCAGCAGTTTATTCTTTGCAGATACGCAGTATTTT. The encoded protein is CASSLFFADTQYF.

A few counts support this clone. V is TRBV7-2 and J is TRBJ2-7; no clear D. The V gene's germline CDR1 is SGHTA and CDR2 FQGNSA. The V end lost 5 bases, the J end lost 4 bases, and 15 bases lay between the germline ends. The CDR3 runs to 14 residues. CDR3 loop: CASSIGTGRYEQYF. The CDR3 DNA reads TGTGCCAGCAGCATCGGCACTGGTAGATACGAGCAGTACTTC.

This CDR3 is CASSQSDREKTYEQYF. CDR3 in DNA: TGTGCCAGCAGCCAGTCGGACAGGGAAAAAACCTACGAGCAGTACTTC. The V gene is TRBV3-1 (or the pseudogene TRBV3-2), the J gene TRBJ2-7, with 8 bases lining up with TRBD1. Trimming removed 3 bases from V and 2 bases from J; junction bases left unmatched: 9. Germline V gene sequence: CDR1 LGHDT, CDR2 YNNKEL (reference sequence). The CDR3 loop spans 16 amino acids.

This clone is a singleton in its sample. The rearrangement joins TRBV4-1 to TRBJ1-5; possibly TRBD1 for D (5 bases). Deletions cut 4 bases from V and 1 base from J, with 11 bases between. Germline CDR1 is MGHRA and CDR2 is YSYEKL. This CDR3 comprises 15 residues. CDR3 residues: CASSLGRASNQPQHF. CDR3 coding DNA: TGCGCCAGCAGCCTCGGCAGGGCCAGCAATCAGCCCCAGCATTTT.

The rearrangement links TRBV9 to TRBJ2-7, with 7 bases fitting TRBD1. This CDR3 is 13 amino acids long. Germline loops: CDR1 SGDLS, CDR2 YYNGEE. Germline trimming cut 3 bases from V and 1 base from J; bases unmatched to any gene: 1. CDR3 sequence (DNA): TGTGCCAGCAGCGCGACAGGGTCCTACGAGCAGTACTTC. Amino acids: CASSATGSYEQYF.